This T cell receptor (beta chain) was profiled in a study of shared clonotypes between healthy human individuals (dated by TCRdb to between 2020 and 2021). General notes on the study: Three men and two women, aged 18 to 49 years, made up the cohort. To increase sequencing depth and limit assay-specific biases, TCR repertoire library preparation and sequencing were carried out by different laboratories using diverse techniques. The study deeply sequenced blood TCR repertoires of about 5 healthy adults to estimate repertoire size and the extent of clonotype sharing between individuals. Leukapheresis yielded between about 0.8 and 8.9 billion PBMCs per donor. For each donor, CD4 naive and CD4 memory were each given three plates, CD8 naive was given two plates, and CD8 memory was given one plate. What the study reported, not specific to this receptor: Even with the large sequencing depth, rarefaction of the sorted-subset datasets indicated that sequencing was incomplete. When a few donors were compared, the shared fraction of clonotypes was about 5.4% for naive CD4, about 4% for naive CD8, 2% to 2.5% for memory CD4, and 0.4% for memory CD8. The genetic and exposure-history diversity represented was limited by the small number of donors. Higher generation probabilities were observed for clonotypes shared by all four sorted-subset donors than for non-shared clonotypes. Naive subsets generally had larger estimated clonotype richness than memory subsets. Based on pairwise subsampling, the degree of clonotype sharing among donors was expected to be affected by sequencing depth. Sampling was restricted to blood, and TCR repertoires in tissues likely differ from the TCR repertoires found in blood.

TCR CDR3 regions were amplified from genomic DNA by multiplex PCR using the deep immunoSEQ assay. Extracted genomic DNA from each cell subset was distributed evenly across all wells of several immunoSEQ 96-well plates, and each plate was treated as a replicate. For sorted subsets, approximately 0.2 ug of genomic DNA, equivalent to tens of thousands of T cell genomes, went into each replicate PCR. Purified libraries were measured with a Qubit 3.0 fluorometer, size-checked on a Bioanalyzer 2100, and measured again with the KAPA Library Quantification kit. A separate single-read 150-cycle Illumina NextSeq 550 flow cell was used to sequence each immunoSEQ 96-well plate. For the original study's pipeline: Because the immunoSEQ output held only junctional sequences and lacked quality scores, the filtering could not match the filtering applied to full-length reads. Sequences were annotated with PyIR, a Python wrapper for IgBLAST v1.9, and V/J genes and CDR3 were assigned using IMGT germline references. Reads were filtered out if the reads had weak V/J assignments (E-value above 1e-6), no CDR3, stop codons, out-of-frame junctions, or ambiguous translated residues. V3J clonotypes were defined by identical inferred V gene, J gene, and CDR3 amino acid sequence. Percentage overlap between repertoires was computed as shared unique clonotypes divided by the size of the smaller repertoire. RTK rarefaction, the Chao1 estimator, and Recon v2.1 estimates of unobserved clonotypes were used to assess repertoire richness. Generation probabilities for all TCRbeta clonotypes obtained by the gDNA method from a handful of donors were computed using OLGA. TCRdb stores this immuneACCESS table with in-frame sequences only. Part of the clones is absent; in the studies checked, under half of the shortfall reflects unresolved V genes, and no reason is known for the rest. The V and J calls and clone size are taken from that table; D and trimming were inferred from the DNA. This sample has about 680,000 clones in its table, and 90% to 95% of those were observed once. The ten largest clones represent roughly 22% of the sample.

Based on the germline V gene (reference sequence), the CDR1 and CDR2 sequences are MNHEY and SMNVEV. Its CDR3 holds 14 amino acids, cysteine through phenylalanine. Of all the DNA, just the CDR3 is kept, 42 bases in frame from base 1. At the junction V is shortened by 6 bases and J by 2 bases; bases outside the gene matches: 7. CD8 naive samples were CD45RO-negative cells positively selected for CCR7, giving a CD45RA+CCR7+ population that excluded TemRA cells. The donors were healthy, HIV-negative adults who had no recently reported acute infections or vaccinations. Every donor was a Caucasian adult residing in Nashville, Tennessee, USA. Blood was obtained by leukapheresis, after which PBMCs were separated by Ficoll-Histopaque density gradient centrifugation and cryopreserved in liquid nitrogen vapor phase. Analytical flow cytometry was used to check the purity and quantity of each magnetically sorted T cell population. Each sorted fraction had its genomic DNA isolated and then quantified by UV absorbance on a Nanodrop 2000c.

Concerning this clone: Its antigen remains undetermined. Qualities for individual bases were not recorded, and no much larger clone is one base off.

Input material: naive CD8+ T cells sorted from blood. The cell subset or site label corresponds to: CD45RA+CCR7+. The V and J genes are TRBV27 and TRBJ2-7; 7 of the junction bases match TRBD1. This clonotype was sampled from a man aged 25 to 40 in good health. This receptor carries the CDR3 CASSIGQAAYEQYF. In nucleotides, the sequence is TGTGCCAGCAGCATAGGACAGGCTGCCTACGAGCAGTACTTC.